The clone carrying this T cell receptor beta chain was recorded a few times. TCRdb ran MiXCR on the RT-PCR reads and lists one entry per CDR3 protein. The sample shows more than 600,000 distinct CDR3 sequences, more than 13% of them seen only once. The receptor was derived from a female donor in good health, serving as a healthy control. Material: memory CD4+ T cells from blood.

CDR3 residues: CAWMPGIGYNEQFF. The CDR3 region has the DNA TGTGCCTGGATGCCAGGGATCGGCTACAATGAGCAGTTCTTC. The chain links TRBV30 to TRBJ2-1, with D tentatively TRBD1 (5 bases). CDR1 and CDR2 (germline): GTSNPN, SVGIG (reference sequence). Trimming took 4 bases from V and 3 from J, leaving 13 bases between them. This CDR3 spans 14 amino acids.